Following are 10 T cell receptor beta chains from one sample sequenced in a study of radiotherapy plus CTLA-4 blockade in lung cancer. The method was immunoSEQ multiplex PCR; TCRdb's version includes in-frame clones alone and lacks a portion of them. The table lists 90,000 or so clones, 83% of them singletons. The source was peripheral blood, collected from a patient treated with radiotherapy plus ipilimumab. The receptors originated from a human donor with non-small cell lung cancer who had stable disease on radiotherapy plus ipilimumab.

The chain has TRBV27 and TRBJ2-2, with D possibly TRBD2 on 6 matching bases. This CDR3 region has 15 residues. V gave up 7 bases and J gave up 3 bases, with 15 bases separating them. CDR1 and CDR2 (germline): MNHEY, SMNVEV (reference sequence). CDR3 residues: CASKQGGRYTGELFF. The DNA of the CDR3 is TGTGCCAGCAAACAAGGAGGGAGATACACCGGGGAGCTGTTTTTT.

This sequence joins TRBV6-6 and TRBJ2-7; TRBD1 might be the D (6 bases). The V gene lost 0 bases and the J gene lost 6 bases, with 12 bases spanning the gap. Germline CDR1 reads MNHNY; CDR2 reads SVGAGI (reference sequence). This CDR3 comprises 14 residues. Written as DNA, the CDR3 is TGTGCCAGCAGTTACTCAGAGGGCAGGGGCGAGCAGTACTTC. It is translated as CASSYSEGRGEQYF.

The chain combines TRBV28 with TRBJ2-1; 12 nucleotides align to TRBD2. Per germline, CDR1 MDHEN and CDR2 SYDVKM. J was trimmed by 7 bases and V by 7 bases; bases with no gene match: 5. This CDR3 comprises 14 residues. As DNA, the CDR3 is TGTGCCAGCACCTCTACTAGCGGGAGGAATGAGCAGTTCTTC. This gives the protein CASTSTSGRNEQFF.

The gene calls are TRBV11-2 and TRBJ2-5, with 9 nucleotides matching TRBD2. V gave up 7 bases and J gave up 9 bases; unmatched junction bases: 15. The CDR3 consists of 15 residues. Looked up from germline, CDR1 is SGHAT and CDR2 is FQNNGV. Here the CDR3 reads CASTLGSGGPVAQYF. CDR3 coding DNA: TGTGCCAGCACCCTTGGGAGCGGGGGGCCTGTGGCCCAGTACTTC.

The chain carries TRBV7-9 and TRBJ1-1; 7 bases fit TRBD1. The CDR3 runs 17 residues. CDR1 is SEHNR and CDR2 is FQNEAQ in the germline V gene (reference sequence). Trimming took 4 bases from V and 0 from J; bases not matched to a gene: 11. Here the CDR3 DNA reads TGTGCCAGCAGCTCCCGGCGGACAGGACGCCTGAACACTGAAGCTTTCTTT. Protein sequence: CASSSRRTGRLNTEAFF.

The rearrangement joins TRBV7-9 to TRBJ1-4; 9 bases are shared with TRBD1. Germline CDR1 reads SEHNR; CDR2 reads FQNEAQ (reference sequence). V shed 6 bases, J shed 10 bases, and the junction held 9 bases outside the gene matches. The CDR3 totals 14 residues. CDR3 sequence (DNA): TGTGCCAGCAGTACGGACAGGGGCGGAGGAAAACTGTTTTTT. It yields the protein CASSTDRGGGKLFF.

The chain combines TRBV30 with TRBJ1-1, with 10 bases aligning to TRBD1. CDR3 length: 13 residues. Germline trimming cut 5 bases from V and 8 bases from J; bases unmatched to any gene: 8. CDR1 and CDR2 from the germline V gene are GTSNPN and SVGIG (reference sequence). The CDR3 nucleotides read TGTGCCTGGTCCCGGGACAGGGGCCGAGAAGCTTTCTTT. The encoded protein is CAWSRDRGREAFF. Drawing the rest from reference TRBV30 and TRBJ1-1, the complete variable domain is SQTIHQWPATLVQPVGSPLSLECTVEGTSNPNLYWYRQAAGRGLQLLFYSVGIGQISSEVPQNLSASRPQDRQFILSSKKLLLSDSGFYLCAWSRDRGREAFFGQGTRLTVV.

V usage is TRBV7-9 and J usage is TRBJ1-1; 8 bases match TRBD1. CDR1 and CDR2 (germline): SEHNR, FQNEAQ (reference sequence). The V segment lost 4 bases and the J segment 0 bases; nucleotides outside the gene matches: 4. This CDR3 contains 15 residues. The CDR3 region has the DNA TGTGCCAGCAGCTCAGGACAGGGTCTGAACACTGAAGCTTTCTTT. As protein: CASSSGQGLNTEAFF.

The chain couples TRBV30 to TRBJ1-1; no clear D gene. Deletions cut 1 base from V and 0 bases from J, with 6 bases between. Looked up from germline, CDR1 is GTSNPN and CDR2 is SVGIG (reference sequence). The CDR3 totals 13 residues. In DNA form, the CDR3 reads TGTGCCTGGAGTGCTTTAATGAACACTGAAGCTTTCTTT. It specifies CAWSALMNTEAFF. The full variable domain, rest sourced from reference TRBV30 and TRBJ1-1, is SQTIHQWPATLVQPVGSPLSLECTVEGTSNPNLYWYRQAAGRGLQLLFYSVGIGQISSEVPQNLSASRPQDRQFILSSKKLLLSDSGFYLCAWSALMNTEAFFGQGTRLTVV.

The chain carries TRBV30 and TRBJ1-1; D ambiguous. There are 11 residues in the CDR3. V was pared by 2 bases and J by 3 bases, with 4 bases between. In germline, CDR1 is GTSNPN, CDR2 SVGIG (reference sequence). CDR3 in amino acids: CAWSKYTEAFF. For the CDR3, the DNA is TGTGCCTGGAGTAAGTACACTGAAGCTTTCTTT. Full variable domain (missing parts from reference TRBV30 and TRBJ1-1): SQTIHQWPATLVQPVGSPLSLECTVEGTSNPNLYWYRQAAGRGLQLLFYSVGIGQISSEVPQNLSASRPQDRQFILSSKKLLLSDSGFYLCAWSKYTEAFFGQGTRLTVV.